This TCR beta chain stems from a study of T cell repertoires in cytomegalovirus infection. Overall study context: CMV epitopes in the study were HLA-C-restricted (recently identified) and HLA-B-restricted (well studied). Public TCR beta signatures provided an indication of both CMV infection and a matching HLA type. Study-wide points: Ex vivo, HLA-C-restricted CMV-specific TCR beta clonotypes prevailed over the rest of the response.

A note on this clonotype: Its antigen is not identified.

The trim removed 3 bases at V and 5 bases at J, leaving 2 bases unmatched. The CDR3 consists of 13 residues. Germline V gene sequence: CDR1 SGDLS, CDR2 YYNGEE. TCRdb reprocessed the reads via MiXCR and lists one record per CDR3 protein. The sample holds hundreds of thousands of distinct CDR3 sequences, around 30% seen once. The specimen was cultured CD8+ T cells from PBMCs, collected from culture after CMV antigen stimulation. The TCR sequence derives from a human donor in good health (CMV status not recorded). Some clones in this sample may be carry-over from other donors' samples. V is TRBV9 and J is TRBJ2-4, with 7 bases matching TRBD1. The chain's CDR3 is CASSGGQQNIQYF. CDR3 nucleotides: TGTGCCAGCAGCGGGGGACAGCAAAACATTCAGTACTTC. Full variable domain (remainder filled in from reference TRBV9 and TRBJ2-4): DSGVTQTPKHLITATGQRVTLRCSPRSGDLSVYWYQQSLDQGLQFLIQYYNGEERAKGNILERFSAQQFPDLHSELNLSSLELGDSALYFCASSGGQQNIQYFGAGTRLSVL.